The 20 T cell receptor beta chains reported below all come from one sample, sequenced in a study of T cells expressing NK-cell markers. TCRdb re-called the 5' RACE reads and gives one entry per CDR3 protein, without DNA. Its table records about 550,000 distinct CDR3 sequences. The sequenced material came from blood T cells: a sorted CD56 or NKG2C T cell subset, CD4+ or CD8+ T cells, or bulk PBMC T cells (not recorded which). Receptors were obtained from a man aged 18 to 35 in good health.

This CDR3 is CASSLSGVGETQYF. The V gene is TRBV12-3 or TRBV12-4, the J gene TRBJ2-5. The CDR3 consists of 14 residues.

This chain links TRBV7-2 with TRBJ2-3; TCRdb names TRBD2, which stays unverified in the absence of DNA. The CDR3 consists of 17 residues. Germline assignment: CDR1 SGHTA and CDR2 FQGNSA. The CDR3 here is CASSPDLLRASTDTQYF.

The rearrangement uses TRBV6-2 or TRBV6-3 and TRBJ2-1; TCRdb's D call, TRBD1, is unchecked because there is no DNA. Germline V gene sequence: CDR1 MNHEY, CDR2 SVGEGT. The CDR3 has 16 residues. CDR3 sequence: CASSDAIGTGGVEQFF.

The V gene is TRBV5-5, the J gene TRBJ2-3. CDR3 length: 15 residues. Per germline, CDR1 SGHKS and CDR2 YYEKEE (reference sequence). The CDR3 here is CASSLSGHGVDTQYF.

The V and J genes are TRBV30 and TRBJ1-5. This CDR3 has 13 amino acids. CDR1 GTSNPN and CDR2 SVGIG come from the germline V gene (reference sequence). The CDR3 loop reads CAWRVDANQPQHF.

This chain links TRBV12-3 or TRBV12-4 with TRBJ2-6; TCRdb reports TRBD1, a call that lacks DNA to check it against. The CDR3 length is 19 residues. The CDR3 here is CASSLRPGTGRSGANVLTF.

The V call is TRBV10-3, the J call TRBJ2-1; TCRdb's D gene call, TRBD2, goes unchecked for lack of DNA. This CDR3 spans 13 amino acids. The V gene's germline CDR1 is ENHRY and CDR2 SYGVKD. The CDR3 spells CAIKGGGQDEQFF.

The chain is built from TRBV7-9 and TRBJ2-1. The CDR3 runs to 16 residues. Germline values: CDR1 SEHNR, CDR2 FQNEAQ (reference sequence). The CDR3 region is CASSLADGPYYNEQFF.

V usage is TRBV12-3 or TRBV12-4 and J usage is TRBJ2-4; TCRdb's D call of TRBD2 is untestable without DNA. CDR3 size: 15 residues. CDR3 region: CASSLRSGILNIQYF.

The V call is TRBV2, the J call TRBJ1-2. CDR1 and CDR2 (germline): SNHLY, FYNNEI. The CDR3 runs to 13 residues. The CDR3: CASSDGSPRGYTF.

The rearrangement links TRBV6-4 to TRBJ2-3. Germline assignment: CDR1 MRHNA and CDR2 SNTAGT. The CDR3 totals 13 residues. The CDR3 loop reads CASSPFTGDTQYF.

J is TRBJ2-3 and V is TRBV20-1; TCRdb outputs TRBD2, but without DNA this stays unchecked. The germline V gene has CDR1 DFQATT and CDR2 SNEGSKA (reference sequence). This CDR3 spans 18 amino acids. CDR3 residues: CSARVGRAGVLGTDTQYF.

This chain connects TRBV7-9 to TRBJ2-7. Germline loops: CDR1 SEHNR, CDR2 FQNEAQ (reference sequence). CDR3 size: 14 residues. CDR3 amino acids: CASSYSTKTYEQYF.

V is TRBV28 and J is TRBJ2-1; lacking DNA, the TRBD1 call made by TCRdb goes unchecked. The CDR3 covers 12 residues. CDR1 and CDR2 (germline): MDHEN, SYDVKM. The CDR3 sequence: CASSWSETGEFF.

This chain links TRBV28 with TRBJ1-2; the D call of TRBD1 rests on TCRdb alone, since no DNA is present to check it. The germline CDR1 and CDR2 sequences are MDHEN and SYDVKM. CDR3 length: 16 amino acids. CDR3 sequence reads: CASSSAGTGIVNGYTF.

The chain couples TRBV18 to TRBJ2-4; the D call of TRBD1 rests on TCRdb alone, since no DNA is present to check it. This CDR3 is 18 amino acids long. Per the germline V gene, CDR1 is KGHSH and CDR2 is LQKENI. The CDR3 here is CASSPRQGGALAKNIQYF.

This chain uses TRBV7-2 with TRBJ2-3; the TCRdb call, TRBD1, lacks DNA for checking. Germline CDR1 and CDR2: SGHTA and FQGNSA. The CDR3 runs 13 residues. CDR3: CASSFNWGDTQYF.

V is TRBV4-1 and J is TRBJ1-1. Germline assignment: CDR1 MGHRA and CDR2 YSYEKL. The CDR3 runs to 16 residues. The CDR3 spells CASSHSPNSMNTEAFF.

The chain couples TRBV2 to TRBJ2-1; TCRdb picks TRBD1, but there is no DNA to check that call. Germline-derived CDR1 and CDR2 are SNHLY and FYNNEI. The CDR3 runs to 17 residues. CDR3 sequence reads: CASSEYASRTGRNEQFF.

The chain couples TRBV24-1 to TRBJ2-1; TCRdb outputs TRBD2, but without DNA this stays unchecked. This CDR3 contains 14 residues. Germline assignment: CDR1 KGHDR and CDR2 SFDVKD. CDR3 protein: CATGSGSQVNEQFF.